This T cell receptor beta chain was sequenced during a study of human T cells and chemical hapten exposure. Study-level points and caveats: With alopecia, donors may have immune responses unlike healthy people's. Significantly more large CDR3 similarity clusters were formed by expanded TCRs than by controls. Counts of expanded TCRs at PT1 were positively correlated with patch test score.

Regarding time point: patch test 1, 2 weeks after DPC sensitization. As for treatment: therapeutic diphenylcyclopropenone sensitization with weekly scalp DPC. Blood, whole and unfractionated, served as the source for total RNA extraction. Trimming removed 5 bases at V and 2 bases at J, with 15 bases between. CDR1 is SGHTA and CDR2 is FQGNSA in the germline V gene. The CDR3 runs 15 residues. About this clonotype: Its antigen is not identified.

TCRdb ran MiXCR on the RACE reads and lists one entry per CDR3 protein. The repertoire has tens of thousands of distinct CDR3 sequences, over 8.5% of them found once; the top ten carry 4% to 5%. The chain links TRBV7-2 to TRBJ2-5, with D perhaps matching TRBD1 (5 bases). This receptor was identified in a woman aged 45 to 65 with alopecia areata. Some clones in this sample may be carry-over from other donors' samples. The source material was whole blood, sampled in connection with sensitization to the hapten diphenylcyclopropenone (DPC). In DNA form, the CDR3 reads TGTGCCAGCAGCCCCAAACGACAGTCACAAGAGACCCAGTACTTC. Residues: CASSPKRQSQETQYF.